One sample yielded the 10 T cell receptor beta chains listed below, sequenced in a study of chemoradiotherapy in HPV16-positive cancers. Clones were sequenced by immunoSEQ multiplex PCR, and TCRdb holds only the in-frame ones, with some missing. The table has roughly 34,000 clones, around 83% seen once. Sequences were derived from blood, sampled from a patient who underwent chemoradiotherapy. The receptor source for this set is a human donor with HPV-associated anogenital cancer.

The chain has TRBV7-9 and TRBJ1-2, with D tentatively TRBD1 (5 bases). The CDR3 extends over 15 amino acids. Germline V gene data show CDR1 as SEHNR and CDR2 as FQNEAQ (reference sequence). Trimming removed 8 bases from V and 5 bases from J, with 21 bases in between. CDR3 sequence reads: CASSHYSPQGYGYTF. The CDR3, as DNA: TGTGCCAGCTCGCACTATTCGCCCCAGGGTTATGGCTACACCTTC. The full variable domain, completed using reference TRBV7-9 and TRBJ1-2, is DTGVSQNPRHKITKRGQNVTFRCDPISEHNRLYWYRQTLGQGPEFLTYFQNEAQLEKSRLLSDRFSAERPKGSFSTLEIQRTEQGDSAMYLCASSHYSPQGYGYTFGSGTRLTVV.

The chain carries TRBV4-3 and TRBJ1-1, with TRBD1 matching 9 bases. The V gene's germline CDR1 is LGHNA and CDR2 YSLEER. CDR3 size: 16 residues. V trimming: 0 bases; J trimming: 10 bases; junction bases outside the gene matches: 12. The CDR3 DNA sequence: TGCGCCAGCAGCCAAGATCACAGGGGGCTAGATTATACAGCTTTCTTT. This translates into CASSQDHRGLDYTAFF.

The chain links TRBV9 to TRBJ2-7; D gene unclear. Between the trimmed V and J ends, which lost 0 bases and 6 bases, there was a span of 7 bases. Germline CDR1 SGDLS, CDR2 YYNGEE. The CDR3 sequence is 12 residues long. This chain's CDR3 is CASSVEGGEQYF. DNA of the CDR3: TGTGCCAGCAGCGTAGAGGGCGGCGAGCAGTACTTC.

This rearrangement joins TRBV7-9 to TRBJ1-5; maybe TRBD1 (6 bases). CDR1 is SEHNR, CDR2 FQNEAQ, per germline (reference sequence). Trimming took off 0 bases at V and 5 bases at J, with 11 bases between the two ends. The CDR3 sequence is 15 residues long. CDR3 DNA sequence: TGTGCCAGCAGCTTAGCCGGGACACAGGATCAGCCCCAGCATTTT. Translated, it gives CASSLAGTQDQPQHF.

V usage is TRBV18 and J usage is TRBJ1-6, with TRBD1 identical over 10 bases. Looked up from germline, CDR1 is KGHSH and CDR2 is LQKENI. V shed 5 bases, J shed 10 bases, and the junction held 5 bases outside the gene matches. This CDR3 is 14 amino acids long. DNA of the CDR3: TGTGCCAGCTCAAGGGACAGGGGAGACTCACCCCTCCACTTT. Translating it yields CASSRDRGDSPLHF.

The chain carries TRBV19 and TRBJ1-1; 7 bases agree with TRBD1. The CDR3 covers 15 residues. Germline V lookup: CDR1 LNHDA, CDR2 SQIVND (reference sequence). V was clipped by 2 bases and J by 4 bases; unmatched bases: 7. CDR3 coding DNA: TGTGCCAGTAGTATAATGGGGCAGGGGGGCACTGAAGCTTTCTTT. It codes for CASSIMGQGGTEAFF.

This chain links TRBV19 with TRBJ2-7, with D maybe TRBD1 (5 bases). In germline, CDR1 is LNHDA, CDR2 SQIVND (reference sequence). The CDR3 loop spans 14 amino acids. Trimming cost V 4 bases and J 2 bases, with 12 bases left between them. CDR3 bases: TGTGCCAGTAGTACCACGACAGACACCTACGAGCAGTACTTC. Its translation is CASSTTTDTYEQYF.

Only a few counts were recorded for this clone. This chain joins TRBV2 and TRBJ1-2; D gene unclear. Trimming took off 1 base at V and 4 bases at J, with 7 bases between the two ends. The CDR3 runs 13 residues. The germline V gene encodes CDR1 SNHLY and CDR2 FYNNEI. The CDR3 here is CASSEEGFYGYTF. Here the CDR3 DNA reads TGTGCCAGCAGTGAAGAGGGCTTCTATGGCTACACCTTC.

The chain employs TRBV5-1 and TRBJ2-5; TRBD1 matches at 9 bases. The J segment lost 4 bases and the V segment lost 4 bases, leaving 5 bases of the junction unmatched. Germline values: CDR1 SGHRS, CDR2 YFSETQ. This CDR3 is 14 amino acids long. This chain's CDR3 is CASSRDRASETQYF. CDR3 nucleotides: TGCGCCAGCAGCCGGGACAGGGCGTCAGAGACCCAGTACTTC.

The CDR3 reads CASSRGWSLDYGYTF. As DNA, the CDR3 is TGTGCCAGCAGCCGGGGGTGGAGCCTGGACTATGGCTACACCTTC. The chain combines TRBV9 with TRBJ1-2, with D tentatively TRBD1 (5 bases). With 4 bases removed from V and 3 bases from J, the gap between germline ends came to 16 bases. The germline gives CDR1 SGDLS, CDR2 YYNGEE. CDR3 length: 15 residues.